This T cell receptor (beta chain) was profiled in a study of T cell responses to AZD1222 COVID-19 vaccine. Across the whole study: Second-dose groups at about 4 or about 12 weeks were pooled.

Trimming cost V 3 bases and J 2 bases, with 11 bases left between them. Germline V gene lookup returns CDR1 SGHRS and CDR2 YFSETQ. The CDR3 covers 14 residues. Broader study findings: Distributed over spike, vaccine-associated CD4 TCRs predominated at 160-218 and 743-854. In a largely white British group with more females than males, clonal diversity was possibly underestimated. It was only after the peak T cell response that any repertoires were sampled.

Libraries were prepared by immunoSEQ multiplex PCR; TCRdb keeps only in-frame clonotypes and omits some of them. The repertoire holds more than 75,000 clones, with about 91% as singletons. On this clone: Its target is unknown.

The chain employs TRBV5-1 and TRBJ2-5; TRBD1 might be the D (6 bases). The receptor comes from an adult in good health. The sequences come from peripheral blood, collected on day 0 of AZD1222 vaccination. The CDR3 reads CASSSWTEQETQYF. The CDR3 region has the DNA TGCGCCAGCAGCTCCTGGACAGAACAAGAGACCCAGTACTTC.